The clone carrying this T cell receptor beta chain came up once. Per the original methods: Reference gene primer amplification yielded estimated nucleated cell counts. Only in-frame clones appear in the TCRdb table, and some are missing; sequencing was by immunoSEQ multiplex PCR. That table supplies the V and J calls and clone size; D and trimming were determined from the DNA. This sample has around 180,000 clones, with roughly 84% found just once. This specimen comes from a study of blood T cell repertoires in COVID-19. Study details: COVID-19 samples collected from the United States, Italy and Spain covered acute and convalescent phases. Sample material is recorded as cDNA or gDNA derived from T cells, B-cell-depleted T cells, or PBMCs.

From germline, CDR1 is GTSNPN and CDR2 SVGIG (reference sequence). After removal of 2 bases from V and 8 bases from J, the junction contained 5 bases not matched to a gene. There are 14 residues in the CDR3. This TCR came from a woman of 80 years or more with acute or convalescent COVID-19. V and J are TRBV30 and TRBJ1-4, with TRBD1 matching 10 bases. What was sequenced was peripheral blood. For the CDR3, the DNA is TGTGCCTGGAGTTCCGGGACAGGGGTCGAAAAACTGTTTTTT. Its translation is CAWSSGTGVEKLFF.